The 2 T cell receptor beta chains below all came from one sample that was sequenced in a study of neurological immune-mediated disorders. MiXCR, run by TCRdb on the 5' RACE reads, gives a single entry per CDR3 protein. Of approximately 100,000 distinct CDR3 sequences listed, 11% were seen once; the top ten hold approximately 3.1%. Stated time point: longitudinal time-point 3. Material for sequencing was PBMCs. All receptors derive from a female donor with HTLV-1-associated myelopathy (HAM/TSP).

This clonotype occurred many times. The chain uses TRBV5-1 and TRBJ1-6; D is undetermined. The CDR3 runs 15 residues. V was shortened by 6 bases and J by 1 base, with 11 bases between the two germline ends. Germline CDR1 and CDR2: SGHRS and YFSETQ. The chain's CDR3 is CASTVGFSYNSPLHF. CDR3 DNA: TGCGCCAGCACGGTGGGTTTTTCCTATAATTCACCCCTCCACTTT.

This clonotype occurred many times. The gene calls are TRBV9 and TRBJ2-7; D is perhaps TRBD2 (5 bases). The CDR3 is made up of 13 amino acids. Germline CDR1 and CDR2: SGDLS and YYNGEE. V lost 4 bases, J lost 6 bases, and 14 bases lay in between. This CDR3 reads CASSPAELTEQYF. CDR3 nucleotides: TGTGCCAGCAGCCCAGCGGAGCTAACCGAGCAGTACTTC.